This entry lists 29 T cell receptor beta chains sequenced from one sample in a study of blood T cells in healthy people across ages. PCR was performed a second time for about 6 to 12 cycles using a sample-barcoded 5' primer and a J-beta primer mix. TCRdb reprocessed the 5' RACE reads via MiXCR and lists one record per CDR3 protein. Found here are around 990,000 distinct CDR3 sequences, less than 25% of them singletons; the top ten hold about 0.69%. These data were also filed under a second study, of T cells of mothers and their children.

The source material was blood. Every receptor here comes from a girl aged 2 to 10 in good health.

V is TRBV20-1 and J is TRBJ1-3; D remains unclear. Looked up from germline, CDR1 is DFQATT and CDR2 is SNEGSKA (reference sequence). V lost 2 bases to trimming and J lost 1 base, with 9 bases between them. The CDR3 totals 14 residues. The CDR3 protein is CSARLTPSGNTIYF. In nucleotides, the CDR3 is TGCAGTGCTAGACTTACACCTTCTGGAAACACCATATATTTT.

V is TRBV27 and J is TRBJ1-5; the D gene is possibly TRBD1 (6 bases). Germline CDR1 and CDR2: MNHEY and SMNVEV (reference sequence). Trimming removed 5 bases at V and 7 bases at J, with 15 bases between. The CDR3 contains 14 residues. The CDR3 protein is CASSPTGTLQPQHF. CDR3 nucleotides: TGTGCCAGCAGTCCCACAGGGACCTTACAGCCCCAGCATTTT.

This clonotype was found a few times. This chain links TRBV6-5 with TRBJ2-5; D may be TRBD2 (6 bases). Trimming cost V 6 bases and J 1 base, with 9 bases left between them. The CDR3 covers 13 residues. Germline assignment: CDR1 MNHEY and CDR2 SVGAGI. The DNA of the CDR3 is TGTGCCAGCAGACTGACTAGCCAAGAGACCCAGTACTTC. It is translated as CASRLTSQETQYF.

The V call is TRBV29-1, the J call TRBJ2-2; 10 bases fit TRBD1. Germline values: CDR1 SQVTM, CDR2 ANQGSEA. The CDR3 is 14 amino acids. V gave up 5 bases and J gave up 6 bases; unmatched junction bases: 6. The CDR3 DNA reads TGCAGCGTTAGGGACAGGGGTAGTCCCGGGGAGCTGTTTTTT. Its translation is CSVRDRGSPGELFF.

This clonotype was counted a few times. This rearrangement joins TRBV3-1 to TRBJ2-1, with D perhaps TRBD2 (6 bases). Germline CDR1 LGHDT, CDR2 YNNKEL (reference sequence). The CDR3 length is 12 residues. V shed 5 bases and J shed 10 bases, with 12 bases lying between them. CDR3 in DNA: TGTGCCAGCAGCGCCCTTGGGGGGGAGCAGTTCTTC. Its protein is CASSALGGEQFF.

The chain joins TRBV6-2 or TRBV6-3 to TRBJ1-6; perhaps TRBD1 as D (6 bases). The CDR3 covers 13 residues. CDR1 and CDR2 (germline): MNHEY, SVGEGT. V was pared by 2 bases and J by 11 bases, with 10 bases between. The CDR3 coding sequence is TGTGCCAGCAGTTACGAGCAGGGGACACCCCTCCACTTT. It encodes CASSYEQGTPLHF.

The chain recombines TRBV29-1 with TRBJ1-6; D gene uncertain. The length of the CDR3 is 15 residues. The germline CDR1 and CDR2 sequences are SQVTM and ANQGSEA. The V gene lost 0 bases and the J gene lost 9 bases, with 15 bases spanning the gap. CDR3 sequence: CSVEDTDLPGSPLHF. CDR3 DNA sequence: TGCAGCGTTGAAGACACAGACCTACCGGGTTCACCCCTCCACTTT.

This clonotype came up a few times. J is TRBJ2-5 and V is TRBV29-1; D may be TRBD2 (5 bases). The DNA end favors TRBJ2-1, so the J call may be wrong. The V gene's germline CDR1 is SQVTM and CDR2 ANQGSEA. This CDR3 is built from 13 residues. The CDR3 spells CSVDELAYNEQFF. The CDR3 region has the DNA TGCAGCGTTGACGAACTAGCCTACAATGAGCAGTTCTTC.

The chain is built from TRBV14 and TRBJ2-1; TRBD2 matches at 10 bases. V was pared by 1 base and J by 5 bases, with 5 bases of the junction left unmatched. This CDR3 is built from 16 residues. The germline V gene encodes CDR1 SGHDN and CDR2 FVKESK. The CDR3 loop reads CASSQGSGRLNNEQFF. The CDR3 DNA follows: TGTGCCAGCAGCCAAGGTAGCGGGAGGCTTAACAATGAGCAGTTCTTC.

The chain combines TRBV29-1 with TRBJ2-3; 12 bases match TRBD2. The junction had 6 bases not matched to a gene; V was cut back by 6 bases and J by 5 bases. The CDR3 has 14 residues. Germline lookup yields CDR1 SQVTM and CDR2 ANQGSEA. CDR3 amino acids: CSVASGGARDTQYF. The CDR3 bases are TGCAGCGTCGCTAGCGGGGGGGCACGAGATACGCAGTATTTT.

In this sample, this clonotype turned up a few times. V gene TRBV6-6 combines with J gene TRBJ2-7; D remains ambiguous. This CDR3 has 15 amino acids. Germline V gives CDR1 MNHNY, CDR2 SVGAGI (reference sequence). With 0 bases removed from V and 2 bases from J, the gap between germline ends came to 11 bases. The CDR3 here is CASSYSNNAAYEQYF. The CDR3 nucleotides are TGTGCCAGCAGTTACTCGAATAATGCAGCCTACGAGCAGTACTTC.

This clonotype has a handful of counts. The J gene is TRBJ1-1, the V gene TRBV29-1; D not certain. The germline gives CDR1 SQVTM, CDR2 ANQGSEA. Between the trimmed V and J ends, which lost 7 bases and 0 bases, there was a span of 9 bases. The CDR3 consists of 12 residues. The CDR3 is CSAGNMNTEAFF. The CDR3, as DNA: TGCAGCGCGGGCAACATGAACACTGAAGCTTTCTTT.

V usage is TRBV7-9 and J usage is TRBJ2-5; unclear D gene. Germline CDR1 and CDR2: SEHNR and FQNEAQ (reference sequence). The CDR3 covers 17 residues. The V gene lost 6 bases and the J gene lost 5 bases, with 25 bases spanning the gap. The CDR3: CASRAPVNRDPEETQYF. The DNA for the CDR3 is TGTGCCAGCAGGGCCCCAGTAAATAGAGATCCCGAGGAGACCCAGTACTTC.

The rearrangement joins TRBV29-1 to TRBJ2-6; 7 bases are a match to TRBD2. The CDR3 is 16 residues long. V gave up 4 bases and J gave up 4 bases; unmatched junction bases: 10. Germline assignment: CDR1 SQVTM and CDR2 ANQGSEA. CDR3 nucleotides: TGCAGCGTTGGGGAGGGACGCCAGGGAGGGGCCAACGTCCTGACTTTC. It encodes CSVGEGRQGGANVLTF. Together with reference TRBV29-1 and TRBJ2-6, the CDR3 gives the full variable domain: SAVISQKPSRDICQRGTSLTIQCQVDSQVTMMFWYRQQPGQSLTLIATANQGSEATYESGFVIDKFPISRPNLTFSTLTVSNMSPEDSSIYLCSVGEGRQGGANVLTFGAGSRLTVL.

The chain recombines TRBV20-1 with TRBJ2-3; no definite D call. Germline V lookup: CDR1 DFQATT, CDR2 SNEGSKA (reference sequence). The CDR3 loop spans 16 amino acids. Trimming shortened V by 6 bases and J by 1 base, and 20 bases separated the two germline ends. For the CDR3, the DNA is TGCAGTGCCAACGGGCCTTTGAGGTCGGGCACAGATACGCAGTATTTT. Translating it yields CSANGPLRSGTDTQYF.

This chain links TRBV27 with TRBJ1-4, with D hard to call. The germline V gene encodes CDR1 MNHEY and CDR2 SMNVEV (reference sequence). The CDR3 extends over 15 amino acids. V was cut by 4 bases and J by 3 bases, with 12 bases left in between. The CDR3 DNA reads as TGTGCCAGCAGTTCGTCCTCCGCGGCTAATGAAAAACTGTTTTTT. Translation gives CASSSSSAANEKLFF.

The chain uses TRBV14 and TRBJ2-1; 8 positions agree with TRBD1. The CDR3 spans 15 residues. Germline V gene lookup returns CDR1 SGHDN and CDR2 FVKESK. The V and J ends lost 6 bases and 7 bases, in that order; junction bases with no gene match: 11. The CDR3 loop is CASRGTGTGYNEQFF. CDR3 DNA: TGTGCCAGCAGGGGAACCGGGACAGGTTATAATGAGCAGTTCTTC.

This clonotype was seen a few times. The gene calls are TRBV4-1 and TRBJ1-1; 9 positions match TRBD1. CDR1 is MGHRA and CDR2 is YSYEKL in the germline V gene. The V segment lost 6 bases and the J segment 0 bases; nucleotides outside the gene matches: 5. The CDR3 length is 15 residues. The CDR3 loop is CASSRTGGVNTEAFF. DNA of the CDR3: TGCGCCAGCAGTCGAACAGGGGGCGTGAACACTGAAGCTTTCTTT.

This clonotype occurred a few times. V is TRBV7-9 and J is TRBJ1-2; tentatively, D is TRBD1 (6 bases). Per germline, CDR1 SEHNR and CDR2 FQNEAQ (reference sequence). The V and J ends lost 5 bases and 8 bases respectively, with 18 bases between them. The CDR3 covers 14 residues. The CDR3 sequence: CASSPTTQGQGYTF. In DNA, the CDR3 is TGTGCCAGCAGCCCGACTACGCAGGGACAAGGCTACACCTTC.

This clonotype was seen many times. The junction departs from germline at one end; a sequencing error may be responsible. The rearrangement uses TRBV5-1 and TRBJ2-1; weak D call: TRBD1 (6 bases). The CDR3 length is 13 residues. CDR1 is SGHRS, CDR2 YFSETQ, per germline. In nucleotides, the CDR3 is TGTGCCAGCAGCTTAGGACAGTACAATGAGCAGTTCTTC. This gives the protein CASSLGQYNEQFF.

The chain is built from TRBV28 and TRBJ2-3; TRBD2 agrees at 12 bases. CDR3 size: 17 residues. Germline lookup yields CDR1 MDHEN and CDR2 SYDVKM. V was clipped by 5 bases and J by 2 bases; unmatched bases: 8. This chain's CDR3 is CASSGPTSGGITDTQYF. CDR3 nucleotide sequence: TGTGCCAGCAGTGGCCCGACTAGCGGGGGAATCACAGATACGCAGTATTTT.

The chain carries TRBV28 and TRBJ2-1, with a possible D match to TRBD1 (6 bases). The germline V gene has CDR1 MDHEN and CDR2 SYDVKM. V gave up 5 bases and J gave up 3 bases, with 17 bases separating them. This CDR3 region has 16 residues. The CDR3 is CASSGGIDRRYNEQFF. CDR3 nucleotides: TGTGCCAGCAGTGGGGGCATTGATCGCCGCTACAATGAGCAGTTCTTC.

V gene TRBV5-1 combines with J gene TRBJ1-2; D is uncertain. The CDR3 has 13 residues. Trimming removed 3 bases at V and 4 bases at J, with 10 bases between. From germline, CDR1 is SGHRS and CDR2 YFSETQ. The CDR3 loop is CASSSGGSYGYTF. The CDR3 region has the DNA TGCGCCAGCAGCTCCGGAGGTTCCTATGGCTACACCTTC.

The rearrangement uses TRBV15 and TRBJ2-5; D remains unclear. With the DNA end fitting TRBJ2-1 better, the J assignment may be wrong. The CDR3 extends over 15 amino acids. CDR1 and CDR2 (germline): LNHNV, YYDKDF (reference sequence). CDR3 sequence reads: CATSRDTLGSAEQFF. For the CDR3, the DNA is TGTGCCACCAGCAGAGACACCCTCGGCAGCGCCGAGCAGTTCTTC.

The table lists this clonotype with a few counts. The CDR3 loop is CSAPLGEGRDEQFF. CDR3 in DNA: TGCAGCGCCCCGCTCGGGGAGGGCCGGGATGAGCAGTTCTTC. The chain joins TRBV29-1 to TRBJ2-5, with 7 nucleotides matching TRBD2. The J call is in doubt because the DNA end fits TRBJ2-1 better. This CDR3 comprises 14 residues. Per germline, CDR1 SQVTM and CDR2 ANQGSEA.

J is TRBJ2-3 and V is TRBV19; TRBD2 matches 7 bases. The J segment lost 4 bases and the V segment lost 0 bases, leaving 7 bases of the junction unmatched. Germline CDR1 and CDR2: LNHDA and SQIVND (reference sequence). The CDR3 is made up of 16 amino acids. This CDR3 reads CASSIDRLTSPDTQYF. The CDR3 nucleotides read TGTGCCAGTAGTATAGATCGTCTGACTAGCCCAGATACGCAGTATTTT.

The chain carries TRBV20-1 and TRBJ2-7; no definite D call. With 1 base removed from V and 4 bases from J, the gap between germline ends came to 14 bases. Germline V CDR1 and CDR2: DFQATT, SNEGSKA (reference sequence). The CDR3 runs to 14 residues. The chain's CDR3 is CSARGLRKDYEQYF. The CDR3 nucleotides are TGCAGTGCTAGAGGCCTGAGAAAGGATTACGAGCAGTACTTC.

This clonotype has a handful of counts. The chain employs TRBV25-1 and TRBJ2-1; tentatively, D is TRBD2 (6 bases). V was clipped by 5 bases and J by 6 bases, with 26 bases between them. This CDR3 is built from 18 residues. The germline V gene has CDR1 MGHDK and CDR2 SYGVNS. The CDR3 loop is CASSPRGAFSGSINEQFF. CDR3 sequence (DNA): TGTGCCAGCAGTCCCCGCGGGGCCTTCTCCGGGTCGATCAATGAGCAGTTCTTC.

The rearrangement joins TRBV7-8 to TRBJ2-5, with a tentative D call TRBD2 (6 bases). The V gene's germline CDR1 is SGHVS and CDR2 FQNEAQ. CDR3 length equals 13 residues. V gave up 5 bases and J gave up 4 bases, with 11 bases separating them. CDR3 sequence reads: CASSAVGGETQYF. In DNA, the CDR3 is TGTGCCAGCAGCGCAGTGGGGGGAGAGACCCAGTACTTC.